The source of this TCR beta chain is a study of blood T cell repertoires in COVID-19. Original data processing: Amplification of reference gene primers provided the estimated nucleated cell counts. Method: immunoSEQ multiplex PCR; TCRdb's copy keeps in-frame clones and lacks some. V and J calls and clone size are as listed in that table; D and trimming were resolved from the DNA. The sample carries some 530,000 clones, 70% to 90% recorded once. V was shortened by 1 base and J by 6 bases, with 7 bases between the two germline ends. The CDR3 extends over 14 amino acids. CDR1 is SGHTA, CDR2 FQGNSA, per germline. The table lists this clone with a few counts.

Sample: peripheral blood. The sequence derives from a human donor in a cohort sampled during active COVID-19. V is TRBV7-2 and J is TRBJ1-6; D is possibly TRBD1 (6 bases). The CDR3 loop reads CASSLGTVNSPLHF. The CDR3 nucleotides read TGTGCCAGCAGCTTAGGGACAGTTAATTCACCCCTCCACTTT.